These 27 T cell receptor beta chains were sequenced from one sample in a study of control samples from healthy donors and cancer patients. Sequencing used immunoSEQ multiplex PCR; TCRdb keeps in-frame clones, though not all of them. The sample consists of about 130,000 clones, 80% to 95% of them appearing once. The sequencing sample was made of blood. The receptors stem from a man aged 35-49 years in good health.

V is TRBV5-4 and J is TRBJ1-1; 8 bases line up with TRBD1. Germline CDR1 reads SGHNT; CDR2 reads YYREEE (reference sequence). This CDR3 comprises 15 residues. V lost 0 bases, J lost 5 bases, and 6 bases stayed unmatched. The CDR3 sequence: CASSLGQGRDTEAFF. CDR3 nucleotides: TGTGCCAGCAGCTTGGGACAGGGGAGGGATACTGAAGCTTTCTTT.

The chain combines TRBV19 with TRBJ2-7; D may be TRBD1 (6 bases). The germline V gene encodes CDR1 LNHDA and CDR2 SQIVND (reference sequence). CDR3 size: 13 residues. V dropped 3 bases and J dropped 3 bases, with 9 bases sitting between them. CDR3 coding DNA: TGTGCCAGTAGTATTGGACAGTTCTACGAGCAGTACTTC. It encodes CASSIGQFYEQYF.

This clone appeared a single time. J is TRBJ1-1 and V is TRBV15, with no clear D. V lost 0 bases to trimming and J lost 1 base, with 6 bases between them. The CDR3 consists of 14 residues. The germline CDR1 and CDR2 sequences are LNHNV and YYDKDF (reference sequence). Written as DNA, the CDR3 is TGTGCCACCAGCAGAGAGCCAGGGAACACTGAAGCTTTCTTT. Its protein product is CATSREPGNTEAFF.

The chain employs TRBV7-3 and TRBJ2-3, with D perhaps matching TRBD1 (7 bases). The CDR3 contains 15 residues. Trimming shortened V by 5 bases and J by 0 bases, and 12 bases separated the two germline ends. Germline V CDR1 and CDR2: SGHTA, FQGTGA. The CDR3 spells CASSPRGASTDTQYF. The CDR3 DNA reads TGTGCCAGCAGCCCCAGGGGGGCTAGCACAGATACGCAGTATTTT.

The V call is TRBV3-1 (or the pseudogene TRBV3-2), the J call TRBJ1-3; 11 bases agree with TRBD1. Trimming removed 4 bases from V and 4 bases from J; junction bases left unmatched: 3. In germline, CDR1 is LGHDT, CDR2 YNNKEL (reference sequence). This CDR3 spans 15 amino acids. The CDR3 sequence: CASSRGTGGGNTIYF. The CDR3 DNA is TGTGCCAGCAGCCGGGGGACAGGGGGAGGAAACACCATATATTTT.

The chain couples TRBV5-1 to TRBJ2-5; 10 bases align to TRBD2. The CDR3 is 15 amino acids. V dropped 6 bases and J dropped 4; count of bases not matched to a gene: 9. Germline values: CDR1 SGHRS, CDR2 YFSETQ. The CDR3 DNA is TGCGCCAGCACCCGAGCGGGGGGGCTGCCAGAGACCCAGTACTTC. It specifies CASTRAGGLPETQYF.

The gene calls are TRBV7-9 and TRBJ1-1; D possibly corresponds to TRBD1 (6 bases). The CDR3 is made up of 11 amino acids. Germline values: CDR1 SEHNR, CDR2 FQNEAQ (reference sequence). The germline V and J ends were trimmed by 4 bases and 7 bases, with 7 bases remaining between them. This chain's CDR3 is CASSWTVEAFF. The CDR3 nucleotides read TGTGCCAGCAGCTGGACAGTTGAAGCTTTCTTT.

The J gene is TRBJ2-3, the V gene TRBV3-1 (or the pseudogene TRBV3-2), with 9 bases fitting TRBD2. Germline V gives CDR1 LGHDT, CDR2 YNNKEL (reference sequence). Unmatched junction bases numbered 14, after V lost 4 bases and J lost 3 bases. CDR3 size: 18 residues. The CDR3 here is CASSLNLGGGGLTDTQYF. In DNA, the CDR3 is TGTGCCAGCAGCCTTAACCTTGGCGGGGGGGGCCTGACAGATACGCAGTATTTT.

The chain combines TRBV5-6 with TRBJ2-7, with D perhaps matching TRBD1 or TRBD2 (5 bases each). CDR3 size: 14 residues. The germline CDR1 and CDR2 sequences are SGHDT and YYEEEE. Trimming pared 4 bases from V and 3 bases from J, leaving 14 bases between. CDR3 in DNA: TGTGCCAGCAGCCTAGACGGGACCGGCTACGAGCAGTACTTC. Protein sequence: CASSLDGTGYEQYF.

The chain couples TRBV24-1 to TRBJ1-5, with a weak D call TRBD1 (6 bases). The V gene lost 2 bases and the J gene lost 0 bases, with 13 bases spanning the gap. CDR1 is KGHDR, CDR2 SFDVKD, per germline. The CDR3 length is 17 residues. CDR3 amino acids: CATSDWGTPYSNQPQHF. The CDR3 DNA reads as TGTGCCACCAGTGATTGGGGGACACCGTATAGCAATCAGCCCCAGCATTTT.

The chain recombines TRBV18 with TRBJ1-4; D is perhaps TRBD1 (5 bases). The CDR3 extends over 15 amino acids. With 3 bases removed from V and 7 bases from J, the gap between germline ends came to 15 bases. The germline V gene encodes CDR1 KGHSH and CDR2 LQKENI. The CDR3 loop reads CASSPFEGRGEKLFF. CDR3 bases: TGTGCCAGCTCACCTTTTGAAGGGAGGGGTGAAAAACTGTTTTTT.

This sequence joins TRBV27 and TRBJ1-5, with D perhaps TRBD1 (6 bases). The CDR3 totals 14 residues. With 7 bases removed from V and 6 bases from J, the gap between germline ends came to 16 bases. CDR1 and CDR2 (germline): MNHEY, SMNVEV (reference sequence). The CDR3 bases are TGTGCCAGCAAGGGGGGCTCTGAGGCTCAGCCCCAGCATTTT. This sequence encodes CASKGGSEAQPQHF.

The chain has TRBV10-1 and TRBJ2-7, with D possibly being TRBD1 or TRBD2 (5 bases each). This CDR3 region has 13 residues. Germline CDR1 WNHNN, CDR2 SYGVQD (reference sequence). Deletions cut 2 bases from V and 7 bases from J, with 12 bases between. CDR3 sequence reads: CASSERAGREQYF. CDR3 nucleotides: TGCGCCAGCAGTGAGAGGGCAGGGAGAGAGCAGTACTTC.

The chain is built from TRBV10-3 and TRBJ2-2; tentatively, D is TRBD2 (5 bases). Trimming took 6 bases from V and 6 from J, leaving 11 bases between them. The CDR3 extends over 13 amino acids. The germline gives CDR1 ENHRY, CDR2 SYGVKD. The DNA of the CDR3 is TGTGCCATCAGGTCAATGGAGGCCGGGGAGCTGTTTTTT. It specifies CAIRSMEAGELFF.

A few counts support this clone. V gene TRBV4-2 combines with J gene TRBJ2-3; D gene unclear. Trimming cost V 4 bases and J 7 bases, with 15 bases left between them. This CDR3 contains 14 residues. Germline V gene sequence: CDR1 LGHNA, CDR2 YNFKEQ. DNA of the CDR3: TGTGCCAGCAGCCCCTTAGTCACCTCGAATACGCAGTATTTT. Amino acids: CASSPLVTSNTQYF.

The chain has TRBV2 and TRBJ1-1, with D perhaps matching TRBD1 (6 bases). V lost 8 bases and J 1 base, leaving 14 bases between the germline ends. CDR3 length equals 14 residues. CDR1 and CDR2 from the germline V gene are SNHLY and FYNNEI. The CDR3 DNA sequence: TGTGCCAGCTTTAAAAGGGGGGAGAACACTGAAGCTTTCTTT. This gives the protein CASFKRGENTEAFF.

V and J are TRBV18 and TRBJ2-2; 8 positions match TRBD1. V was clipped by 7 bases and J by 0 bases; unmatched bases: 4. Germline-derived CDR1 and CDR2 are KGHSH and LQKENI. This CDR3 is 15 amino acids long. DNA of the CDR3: TGTGCCAGCTTCCCGACAGGGGCGAACACCGGGGAGCTGTTTTTT. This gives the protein CASFPTGANTGELFF.

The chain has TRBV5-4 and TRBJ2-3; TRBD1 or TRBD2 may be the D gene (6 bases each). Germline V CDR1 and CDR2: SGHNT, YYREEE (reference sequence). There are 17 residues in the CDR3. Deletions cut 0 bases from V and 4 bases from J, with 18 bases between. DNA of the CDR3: TGTGCCAGCAGCTTGGGGGGGGCGGCGGGGATGTCAGATACGCAGTATTTT. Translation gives CASSLGGAAGMSDTQYF.

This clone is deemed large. In DNA form, the CDR3 reads TGTGCCAGCAGCCCCCCTCTAGCGGGGGGGCTCGAGACCCAGTACTTC. Protein sequence: CASSPPLAGGLETQYF. The chain is built from TRBV13 and TRBJ2-5, with 12 nucleotides matching TRBD2. The CDR3 extends over 16 amino acids. J lost 5 bases, V lost 5 bases, and 9 bases had no gene match. The germline V gene has CDR1 PRHDT and CDR2 FYEKMQ (reference sequence).

CDR3 coding DNA: TGTGCCAGCAGGACGGGACAGCTAAATGAAAAACTGTTTTTT. The encoded protein is CASRTGQLNEKLFF. The V gene is TRBV6-5, the J gene TRBJ1-4; 7 bases map to TRBD1. The germline gives CDR1 MNHEY, CDR2 SVGAGI. V dropped 6 bases and J dropped 5; count of bases not matched to a gene: 6. The length of the CDR3 is 14 residues.

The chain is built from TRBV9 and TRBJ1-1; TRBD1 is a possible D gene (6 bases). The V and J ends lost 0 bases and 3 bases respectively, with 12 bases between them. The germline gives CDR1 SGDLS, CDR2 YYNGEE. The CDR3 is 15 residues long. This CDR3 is CASSVGRTEDTEAFF. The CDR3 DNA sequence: TGTGCCAGCAGCGTAGGGCGGACAGAGGACACTGAAGCTTTCTTT. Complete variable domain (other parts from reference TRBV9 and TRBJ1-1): DSGVTQTPKHLITATGQRVTLRCSPRSGDLSVYWYQQSLDQGLQFLIQYYNGEERAKGNILERFSAQQFPDLHSELNLSSLELGDSALYFCASSVGRTEDTEAFFGQGTRLTVV.

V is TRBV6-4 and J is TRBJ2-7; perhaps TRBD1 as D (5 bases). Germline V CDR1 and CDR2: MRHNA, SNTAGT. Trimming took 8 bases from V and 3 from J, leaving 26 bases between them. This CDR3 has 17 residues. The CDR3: CASSPLRGHTSYYEQYF. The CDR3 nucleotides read TGTGCCAGCTCCCCCTTAAGGGGCCACACCTCCTACTACGAGCAGTACTTC.

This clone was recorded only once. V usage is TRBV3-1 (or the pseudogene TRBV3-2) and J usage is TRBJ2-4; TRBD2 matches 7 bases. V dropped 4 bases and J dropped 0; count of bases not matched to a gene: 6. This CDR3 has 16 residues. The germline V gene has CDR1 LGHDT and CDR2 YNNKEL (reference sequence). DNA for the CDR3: TGTGCCAGCAGCCCCCAGCGGGAAGGAGCCAAAAACATTCAGTACTTC. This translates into CASSPQREGAKNIQYF.

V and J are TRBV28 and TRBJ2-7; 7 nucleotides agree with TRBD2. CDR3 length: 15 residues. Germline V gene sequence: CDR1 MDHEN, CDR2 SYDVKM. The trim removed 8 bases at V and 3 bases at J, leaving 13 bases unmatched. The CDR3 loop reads CASGGGAINLYEQYF. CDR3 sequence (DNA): TGTGCCAGCGGGGGGGGAGCGATAAACCTCTACGAGCAGTACTTC. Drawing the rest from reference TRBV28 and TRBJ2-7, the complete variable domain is DVKVTQSSRYLVKRTGEKVFLECVQDMDHENMFWYRQDPGLGLRLIYFSYDVKMKEKGDIPEGYSVSREKKERFSLILESASTNQTSMYLCASGGGAINLYEQYFGPGTRLTVT.

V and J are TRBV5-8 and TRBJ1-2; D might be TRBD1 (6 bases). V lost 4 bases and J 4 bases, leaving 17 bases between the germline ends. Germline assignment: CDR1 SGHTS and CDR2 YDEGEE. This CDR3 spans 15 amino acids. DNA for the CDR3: TGTGCCAGCAGCGTTTACAGGGAGTTCGGCTATGGCTACACCTTC. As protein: CASSVYREFGYGYTF. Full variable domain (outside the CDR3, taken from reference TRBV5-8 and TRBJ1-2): EAGVTQSPTHLIKTRGQQATLRCSPISGHTSVYWYQQALGLGLQFLLWYDEGEERNRGNFPPRFSGRQFPNYSSELNVNALELEDSALYLCASSVYREFGYGYTFGSGTRLTVV.

The CDR3 sequence: CANPDGASNTDTQYF. The CDR3 nucleotides are TGTGCCAACCCTGACGGTGCCTCGAACACAGATACGCAGTATTTT. The V gene is TRBV27, the J gene TRBJ2-3; D remains ambiguous. Between the trimmed V and J ends, which lost 10 bases and 2 bases, there was a span of 19 bases. The CDR3 has 15 amino acids. From germline, CDR1 is MNHEY and CDR2 SMNVEV (reference sequence).

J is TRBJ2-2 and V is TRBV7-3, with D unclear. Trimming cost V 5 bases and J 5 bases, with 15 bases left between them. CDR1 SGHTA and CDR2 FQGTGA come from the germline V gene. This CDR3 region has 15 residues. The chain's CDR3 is CASSQGRTRTGELFF. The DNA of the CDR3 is TGTGCCAGCAGCCAAGGGCGGACCAGGACCGGGGAGCTGTTTTTT.